This T cell receptor (beta chain) stems from a study of beta chain features in type 1 diabetes. General observations from the study: Among all four CD4+ subsets, Type 1 diabetes patients had TCRB CDR3s that were moderately but significantly shorter. Among patients, naive, central memory and Treg TCRB repertoires appeared more similar than among healthy donors.

Germline-derived CDR1 and CDR2 are SGHRS and YFSETQ. V was shortened by 0 bases and J by 3 bases, with 6 bases between the two germline ends. This CDR3 is 13 amino acids long. About this clone: No antigen is known for it. Other DNA sequences within the sample encode an identical CDR3.

The investigators reverse transcribed all of the isolated RNA, so they sequenced expressed TCRB transcripts. The table came from immunoSEQ multiplex PCR; TCRdb's copy has only in-frame clones and leaves some out. The sample includes some 150,000 clones, roughly 10% seen only once; the top ten take 0.5% to 0.65%. Cell sorting via CD45RO/CCR7/CD25/CD127/CD95/CD27 was performed to obtain CD4+ naive, central memory, regulatory and stem cell-like memory cells. Sorting produced populations that all topped 98% purity. The chain has TRBV5-1 and TRBJ2-5, with D possibly being TRBD1 (5 bases). The sequencing input was central memory CD4+ T cells from blood. The receptor was derived from a woman aged 40 to 50 in good health. DNA for the CDR3: TGCGCCAGCAGCTTGGCAGGGAAAGAGACCCAGTACTTC. As protein: CASSLAGKETQYF. The full variable domain, with the rest looked up from reference TRBV5-1 and TRBJ2-5, is KAGVTQTPRYLIKTRGQQVTLSCSPISGHRSVSWYQQTPGQGLQFLFEYFSETQRNKGNFPGRFSGRQFSNSRSEMNVSTLELGDSALYLCASSLAGKETQYFGPGTRLLVL.